The T cell receptor beta chain under discussion was sequenced for a study of T-cell memory formation after mild COVID-19. Study at large: In these data, TCR clusters were largely donor specific.

On this clonotype: The antigen is undetermined.

5'RACE primed from the constant segment yielded TCR alpha and TCR beta cDNA libraries bearing sample barcodes and UMIs. TCRdb redid the calling of the 5' RACE reads with MiXCR, one entry per CDR3 protein. This sample carries 200,000 to 250,000 distinct CDR3 sequences, 7.5% to 10% of them seen once, and the ten largest clones take roughly a fifth. Findings of the study overall: Contracting clones from day 15 to 85 had balanced CD4/CD8; later expanders favoured CD4+. A subset of responding clones appeared in pre-infection memory, suggesting cross-reactive memory joined.

CDR1 and CDR2 (germline): MNHEY, SVGEGT. V lost 8 bases and J 0 bases, leaving 11 bases between the germline ends. This CDR3 comprises 13 residues. The origin of this receptor is a man between 18 and 29 years old who had mild COVID-19 (a few samples of this study predate the infection). Cell type and time point are not known. The gene calls are TRBV6-2 or TRBV6-3 and TRBJ2-7, with unresolved D. The sequencing sample was made of PBMCs or a T cell subset sorted from them (not recorded which). In nucleotides, the CDR3 is TGTGCCAGCCTCCAGCCATCCTCCTACGAGCAGTACTTC. It is translated as CASLQPSSYEQYF.